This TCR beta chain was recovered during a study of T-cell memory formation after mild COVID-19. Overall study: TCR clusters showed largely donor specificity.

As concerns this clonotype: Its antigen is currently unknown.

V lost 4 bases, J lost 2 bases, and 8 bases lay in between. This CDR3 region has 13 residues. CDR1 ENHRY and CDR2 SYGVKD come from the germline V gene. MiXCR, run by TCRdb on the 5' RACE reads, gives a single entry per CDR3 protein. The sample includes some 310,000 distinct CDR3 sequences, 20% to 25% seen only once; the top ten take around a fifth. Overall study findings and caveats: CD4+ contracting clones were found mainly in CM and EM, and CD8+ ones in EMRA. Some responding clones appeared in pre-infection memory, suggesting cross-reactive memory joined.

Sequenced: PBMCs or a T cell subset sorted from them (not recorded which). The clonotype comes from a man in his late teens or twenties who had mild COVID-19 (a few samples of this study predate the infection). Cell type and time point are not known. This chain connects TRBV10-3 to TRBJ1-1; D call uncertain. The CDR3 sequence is CAISGAANTEAFF. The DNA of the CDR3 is TGTGCCATCAGTGGGGCGGCTAACACTGAAGCTTTCTTT.